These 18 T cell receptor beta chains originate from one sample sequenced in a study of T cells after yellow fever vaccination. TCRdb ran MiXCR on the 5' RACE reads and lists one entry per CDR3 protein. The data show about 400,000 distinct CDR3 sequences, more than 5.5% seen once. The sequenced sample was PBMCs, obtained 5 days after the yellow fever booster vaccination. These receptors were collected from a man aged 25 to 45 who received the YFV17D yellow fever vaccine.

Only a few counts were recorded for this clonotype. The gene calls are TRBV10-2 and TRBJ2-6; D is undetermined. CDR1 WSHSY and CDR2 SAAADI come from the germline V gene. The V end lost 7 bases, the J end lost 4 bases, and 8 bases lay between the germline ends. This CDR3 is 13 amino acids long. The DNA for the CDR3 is TGCGCCAGCATGGGAATAGGGGCCAACGTCCTGACTTTC. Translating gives CASMGIGANVLTF.

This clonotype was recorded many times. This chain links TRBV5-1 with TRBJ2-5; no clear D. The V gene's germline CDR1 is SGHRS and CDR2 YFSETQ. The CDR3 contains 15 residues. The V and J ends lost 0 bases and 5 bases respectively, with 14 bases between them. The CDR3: CASSLAGHGWETQYF. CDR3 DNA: TGCGCCAGCAGCTTGGCCGGCCACGGCTGGGAGACCCAGTACTTC.

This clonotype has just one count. CDR3 protein: CASSQVTGLNTEAFF. CDR3 nucleotide sequence: TGCGCCAGCAGCCAAGTAACAGGACTTAACACTGAAGCTTTCTTT. This rearrangement joins TRBV4-1 to TRBJ1-1; D is perhaps TRBD1 (5 bases). Germline CDR1 reads MGHRA; CDR2 reads YSYEKL. The CDR3 contains 15 residues. V gave up 1 base and J gave up 2 bases, with 11 bases separating them.

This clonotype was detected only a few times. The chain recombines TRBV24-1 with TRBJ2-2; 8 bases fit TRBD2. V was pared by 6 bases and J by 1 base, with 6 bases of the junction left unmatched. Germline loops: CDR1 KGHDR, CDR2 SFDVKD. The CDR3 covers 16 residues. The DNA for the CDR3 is TGTGCCACCAGTATAAGCGGGAGATTGAACACCGGGGAGCTGTTTTTT. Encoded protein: CATSISGRLNTGELFF.

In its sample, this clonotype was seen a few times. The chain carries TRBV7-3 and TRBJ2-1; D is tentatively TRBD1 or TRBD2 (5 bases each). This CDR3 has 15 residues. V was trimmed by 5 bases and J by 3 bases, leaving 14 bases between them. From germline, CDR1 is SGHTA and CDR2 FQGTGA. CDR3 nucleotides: TGTGCCAGCAGCCCCCCGGGACGGAACTACAATGAGCAGTTCTTC. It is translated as CASSPPGRNYNEQFF. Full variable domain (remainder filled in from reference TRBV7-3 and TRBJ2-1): GAGVSQTPSNKVTEKGKYVELRCDPISGHTALYWYRQSLGQGPEFLIYFQGTGAADDSGLPNDRFFAVRPEGSVSTLKIQRTERGDSAVYLCASSPPGRNYNEQFFGPGTRLTVL.

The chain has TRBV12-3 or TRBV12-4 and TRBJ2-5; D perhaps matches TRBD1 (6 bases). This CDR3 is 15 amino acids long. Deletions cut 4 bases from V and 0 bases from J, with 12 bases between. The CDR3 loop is CASSSGVGDQETQYF. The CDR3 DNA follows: TGTGCCAGCAGTTCAGGGGTTGGGGACCAAGAGACCCAGTACTTC.

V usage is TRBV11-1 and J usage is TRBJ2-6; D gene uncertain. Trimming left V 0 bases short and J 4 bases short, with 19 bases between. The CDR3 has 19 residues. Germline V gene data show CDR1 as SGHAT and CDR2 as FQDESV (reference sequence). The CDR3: CASSLAVLSLAAGANVLTF. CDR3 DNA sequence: TGTGCCAGCAGCTTAGCGGTCCTATCTCTCGCTGCCGGGGCCAACGTCCTGACTTTC.

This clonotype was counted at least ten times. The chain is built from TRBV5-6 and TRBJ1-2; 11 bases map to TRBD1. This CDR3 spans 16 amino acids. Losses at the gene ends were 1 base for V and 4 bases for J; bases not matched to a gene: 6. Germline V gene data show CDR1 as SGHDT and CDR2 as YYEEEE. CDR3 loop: CASSLLPGQGAYGYTF. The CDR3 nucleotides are TGTGCCAGCAGCTTGCTCCCAGGACAGGGGGCCTATGGCTACACCTTC.

This chain's CDR3 is CASSLTAGVQYTGELFF. In nucleotides, the CDR3 is TGTGCCAGCAGCCTGACCGCGGGGGTACAGTACACCGGGGAGCTGTTTTTT. The chain uses TRBV7-3 and TRBJ2-2; 7 positions match TRBD2. The V and J ends lost 5 bases and 3 bases, in that order; junction bases with no gene match: 12. This CDR3 spans 17 amino acids. The germline V gene encodes CDR1 SGHTA and CDR2 FQGTGA. Full variable domain (remainder filled in from reference TRBV7-3 and TRBJ2-2): GAGVSQTPSNKVTEKGKYVELRCDPISGHTALYWYRQSLGQGPEFLIYFQGTGAADDSGLPNDRFFAVRPEGSVSTLKIQRTERGDSAVYLCASSLTAGVQYTGELFFGEGSRLTVL.

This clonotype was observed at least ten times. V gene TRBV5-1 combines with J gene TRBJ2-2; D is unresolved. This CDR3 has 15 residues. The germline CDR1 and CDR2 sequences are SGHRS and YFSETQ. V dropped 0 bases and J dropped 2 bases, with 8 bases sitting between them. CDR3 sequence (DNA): TGCGCCAGCAGCTTGGCCTACTTCAACACCGGGGAGCTGTTTTTT. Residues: CASSLAYFNTGELFF.

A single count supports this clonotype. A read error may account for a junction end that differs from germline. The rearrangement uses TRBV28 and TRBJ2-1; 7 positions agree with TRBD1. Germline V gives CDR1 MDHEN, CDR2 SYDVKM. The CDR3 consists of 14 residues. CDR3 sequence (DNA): TGTACCAGCAGTTTACAGGGGCCCCGCAATGAGCAGTTCTTC. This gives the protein CTSSLQGPRNEQFF.

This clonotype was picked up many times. The CDR3 spells CASSPTGFQETQYF. In nucleotides, the CDR3 is TGCGCCAGCAGCCCGACAGGGTTCCAAGAGACCCAGTACTTC. The rearrangement uses TRBV5-1 and TRBJ2-5, with 7 bases fitting TRBD1. Germline CDR1 reads SGHRS; CDR2 reads YFSETQ. Unmatched junction bases numbered 4, after V lost 4 bases and J lost 1 base. The CDR3 runs to 14 residues.

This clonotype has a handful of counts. In DNA, the CDR3 is TGTGCCTGGAGCAACAGGGTTGGCGGGGAGCTGTTTTTT. This gives the protein CAWSNRVGGELFF. This sequence joins TRBV30 and TRBJ2-2, with D perhaps TRBD1 (6 bases). The CDR3 sequence is 13 residues long. Looked up from germline, CDR1 is GTSNPN and CDR2 is SVGIG (reference sequence). The ends were cut back, 3 bases at V and 7 bases at J, with 12 bases in the middle.

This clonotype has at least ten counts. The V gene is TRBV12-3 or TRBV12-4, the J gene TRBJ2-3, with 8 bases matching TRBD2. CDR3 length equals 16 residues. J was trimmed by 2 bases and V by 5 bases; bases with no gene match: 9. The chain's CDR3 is CASSPLYGRDTDTQYF. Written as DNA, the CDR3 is TGTGCCAGCAGTCCCCTCTACGGGAGGGACACAGATACGCAGTATTTT.

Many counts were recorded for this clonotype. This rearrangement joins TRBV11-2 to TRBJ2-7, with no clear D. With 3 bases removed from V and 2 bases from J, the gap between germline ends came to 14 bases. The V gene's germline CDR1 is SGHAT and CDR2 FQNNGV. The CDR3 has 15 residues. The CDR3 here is CASSFPTGDPYEQYF. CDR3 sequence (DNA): TGTGCCAGCAGCTTTCCTACCGGTGATCCCTACGAGCAGTACTTC.

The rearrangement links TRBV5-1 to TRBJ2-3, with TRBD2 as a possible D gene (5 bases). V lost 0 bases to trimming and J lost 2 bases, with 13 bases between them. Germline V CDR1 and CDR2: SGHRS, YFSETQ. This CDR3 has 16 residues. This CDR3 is CASSLAPSRYTDTQYF. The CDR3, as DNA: TGCGCCAGCAGCTTGGCGCCTAGCAGATACACAGATACGCAGTATTTT.

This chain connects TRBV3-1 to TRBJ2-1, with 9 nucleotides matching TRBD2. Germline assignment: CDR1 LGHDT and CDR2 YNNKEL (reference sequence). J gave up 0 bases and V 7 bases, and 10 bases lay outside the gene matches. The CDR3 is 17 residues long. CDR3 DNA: TGTGCCAGCACCCGTTCTAGCGGGGCTTCCTCCTACAATGAGCAGTTCTTC. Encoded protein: CASTRSSGASSYNEQFF.

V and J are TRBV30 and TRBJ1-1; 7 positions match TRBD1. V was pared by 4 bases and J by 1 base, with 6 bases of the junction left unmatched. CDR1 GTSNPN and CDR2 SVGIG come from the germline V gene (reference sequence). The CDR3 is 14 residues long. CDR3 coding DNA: TGTGCCTGGACTCGGGACAGAGCGAACACTGAAGCTTTCTTT. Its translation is CAWTRDRANTEAFF.